This TCR beta chain was observed in a study of blood T cell repertoires in COVID-19. For the study at large: Samples of COVID-19 (acute and convalescent) were obtained from the United States, Italy and Spain. In each case, the material was cDNA or gDNA derived from T cells, B-cell-depleted T cells, or PBMCs.

This clone was seen just once. Authors' methods: Cell counts per sample came from amplifying reference gene primers. The assay was immunoSEQ multiplex PCR, and TCRdb's table has in-frame clones only and misses some. D and trimming were read from the DNA, whereas the V and J calls and clone size are those reported in that table. The sample consists of about 88,000 clones, roughly nine tenths of them appearing once. This sequence originates from a human donor with active COVID-19. The donor label of this sample is uncertain. Material: peripheral blood.

The CDR3 DNA follows: TGTGCCAGCAGTTGGACAGGGGGCCTACAAGAGACCCAGTACTTC. Protein: CASSWTGGLQETQYF. The rearrangement uses TRBV27 and TRBJ2-5; 11 bases are a match to TRBD1. V lost 4 bases, J lost 2 bases, and 3 bases stayed unmatched. CDR1 MNHEY and CDR2 SMNVEV come from the germline V gene (reference sequence). CDR3 size: 15 residues.